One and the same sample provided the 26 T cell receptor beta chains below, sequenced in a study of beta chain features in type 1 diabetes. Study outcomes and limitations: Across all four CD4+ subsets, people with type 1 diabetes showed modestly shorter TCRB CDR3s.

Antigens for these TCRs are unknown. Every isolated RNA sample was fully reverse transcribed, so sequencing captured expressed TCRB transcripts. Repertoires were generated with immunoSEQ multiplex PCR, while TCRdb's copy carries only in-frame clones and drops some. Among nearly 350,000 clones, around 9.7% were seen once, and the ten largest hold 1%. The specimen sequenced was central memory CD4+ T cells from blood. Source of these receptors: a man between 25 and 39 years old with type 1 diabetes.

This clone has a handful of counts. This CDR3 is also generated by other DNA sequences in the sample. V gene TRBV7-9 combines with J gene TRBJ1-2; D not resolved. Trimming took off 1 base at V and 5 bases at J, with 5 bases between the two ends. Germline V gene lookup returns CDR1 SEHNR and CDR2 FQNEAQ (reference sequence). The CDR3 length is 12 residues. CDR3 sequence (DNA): TGTGCCAGCAGCTTAGAAGGTTATGGCTACACCTTC. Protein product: CASSLEGYGYTF.

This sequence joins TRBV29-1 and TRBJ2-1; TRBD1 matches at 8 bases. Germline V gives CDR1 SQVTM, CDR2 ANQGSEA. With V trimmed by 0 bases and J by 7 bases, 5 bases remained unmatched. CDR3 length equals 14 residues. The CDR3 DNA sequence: TGCAGCGTTGAAGAAGGGACAGGTGAAAATGAGCAGTTCTTC. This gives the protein CSVEEGTGENEQFF.

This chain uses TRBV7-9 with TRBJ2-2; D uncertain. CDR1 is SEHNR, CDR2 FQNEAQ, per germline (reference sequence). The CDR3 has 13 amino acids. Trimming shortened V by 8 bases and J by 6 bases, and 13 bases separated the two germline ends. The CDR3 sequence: CASCWVWPGELFF. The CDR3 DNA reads TGTGCCAGCTGTTGGGTTTGGCCCGGGGAGCTGTTTTTT.

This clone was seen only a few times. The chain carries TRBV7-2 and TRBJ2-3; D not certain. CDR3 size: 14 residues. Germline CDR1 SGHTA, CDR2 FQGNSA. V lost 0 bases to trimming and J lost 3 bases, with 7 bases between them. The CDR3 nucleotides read TGTGCCAGCAGCTTAGCGGTGGTGACAGATACGCAGTATTTT. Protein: CASSLAVVTDTQYF.

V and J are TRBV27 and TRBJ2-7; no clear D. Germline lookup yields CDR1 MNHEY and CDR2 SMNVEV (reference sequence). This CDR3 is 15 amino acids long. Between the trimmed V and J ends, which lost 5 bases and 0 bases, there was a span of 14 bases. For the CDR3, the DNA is TGTGCCAGCAGTCCCGGGCCAGCGAGCTCCTACGAGCAGTACTTC. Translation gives CASSPGPASSYEQYF.

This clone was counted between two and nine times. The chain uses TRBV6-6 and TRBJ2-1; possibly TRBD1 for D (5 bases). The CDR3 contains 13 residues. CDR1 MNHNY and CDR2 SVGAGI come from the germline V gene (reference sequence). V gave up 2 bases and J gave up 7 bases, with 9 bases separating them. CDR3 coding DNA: TGTGCCAGCAGTTACAGGGGAAGGAATGAGCAGTTCTTC. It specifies CASSYRGRNEQFF.

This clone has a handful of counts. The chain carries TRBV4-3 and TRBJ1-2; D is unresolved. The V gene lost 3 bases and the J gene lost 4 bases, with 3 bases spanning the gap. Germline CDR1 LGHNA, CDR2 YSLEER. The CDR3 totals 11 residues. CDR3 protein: CASSHSYGYTF. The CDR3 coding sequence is TGCGCCAGCAGCCACAGCTATGGCTACACCTTC.

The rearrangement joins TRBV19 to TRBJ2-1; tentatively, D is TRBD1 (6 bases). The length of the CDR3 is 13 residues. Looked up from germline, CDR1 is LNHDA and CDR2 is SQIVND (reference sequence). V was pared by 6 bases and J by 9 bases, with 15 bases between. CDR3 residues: CASSGTPHSEQFF. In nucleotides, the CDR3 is TGTGCCAGTAGCGGGACACCACACAGTGAGCAGTTCTTC. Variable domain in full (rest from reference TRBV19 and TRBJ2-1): DGGITQSPKYLFRKEGQNVTLSCEQNLNHDAMYWYRQDPGQGLRLIYYSQIVNDFQKGDIAEGYSVSREKKESFPLTVTSAQKNPTAFYLCASSGTPHSEQFFGPGTRLTVL.

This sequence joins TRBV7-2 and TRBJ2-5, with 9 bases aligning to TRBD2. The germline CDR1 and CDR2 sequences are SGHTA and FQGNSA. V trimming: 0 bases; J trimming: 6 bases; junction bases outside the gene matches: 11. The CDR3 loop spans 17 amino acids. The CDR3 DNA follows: TGTGCCAGCAGCTTAGCGCACAGCGGGGGGCCCTTTAAGACCCAGTACTTC. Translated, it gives CASSLAHSGGPFKTQYF.

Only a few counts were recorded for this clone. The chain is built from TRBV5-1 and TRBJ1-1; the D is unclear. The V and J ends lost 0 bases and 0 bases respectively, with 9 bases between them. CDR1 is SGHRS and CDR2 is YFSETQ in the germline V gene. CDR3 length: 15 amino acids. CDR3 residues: CASSLGARLNTEAFF. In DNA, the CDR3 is TGCGCCAGCAGCTTGGGGGCCAGGTTGAACACTGAAGCTTTCTTT.

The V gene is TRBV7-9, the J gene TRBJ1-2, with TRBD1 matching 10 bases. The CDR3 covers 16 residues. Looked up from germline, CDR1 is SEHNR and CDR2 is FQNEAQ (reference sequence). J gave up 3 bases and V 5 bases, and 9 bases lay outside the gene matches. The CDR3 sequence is CASSPRQGAKDYGYTF. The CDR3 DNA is TGTGCCAGCAGCCCCAGACAGGGGGCGAAGGACTATGGCTACACCTTC. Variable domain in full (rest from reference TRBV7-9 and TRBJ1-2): DTGVSQNPRHKITKRGQNVTFRCDPISEHNRLYWYRQTLGQGPEFLTYFQNEAQLEKSRLLSDRFSAERPKGSFSTLEIQRTEQGDSAMYLCASSPRQGAKDYGYTFGSGTRLTVV.

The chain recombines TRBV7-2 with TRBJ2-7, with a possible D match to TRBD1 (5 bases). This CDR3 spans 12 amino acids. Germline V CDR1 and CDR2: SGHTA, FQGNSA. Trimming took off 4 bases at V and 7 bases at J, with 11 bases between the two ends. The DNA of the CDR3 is TGTGCCAGCAGCTCGACAGTTATGGAGCAGTACTTC. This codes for CASSSTVMEQYF.

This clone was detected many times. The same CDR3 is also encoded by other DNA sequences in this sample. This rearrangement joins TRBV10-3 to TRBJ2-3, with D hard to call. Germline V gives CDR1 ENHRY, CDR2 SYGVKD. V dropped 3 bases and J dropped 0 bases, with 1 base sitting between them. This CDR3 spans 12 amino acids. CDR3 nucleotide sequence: TGTGCCATCAGTGACAGCACAGATACGCAGTATTTT. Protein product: CAISDSTDTQYF.

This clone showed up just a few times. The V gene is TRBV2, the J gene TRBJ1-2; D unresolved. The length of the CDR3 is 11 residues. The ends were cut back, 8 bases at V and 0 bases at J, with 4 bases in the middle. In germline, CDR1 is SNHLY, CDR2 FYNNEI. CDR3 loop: CASRTNYGYTF. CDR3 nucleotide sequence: TGTGCCAGCCGCACTAACTATGGCTACACCTTC.

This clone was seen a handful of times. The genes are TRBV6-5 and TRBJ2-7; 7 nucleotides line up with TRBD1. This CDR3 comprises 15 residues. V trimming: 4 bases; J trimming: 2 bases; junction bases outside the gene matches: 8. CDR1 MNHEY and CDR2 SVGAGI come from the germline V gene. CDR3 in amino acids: CASSWSSGQPYEQYF. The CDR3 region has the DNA TGTGCCAGCAGTTGGTCATCGGGACAGCCCTACGAGCAGTACTTC.

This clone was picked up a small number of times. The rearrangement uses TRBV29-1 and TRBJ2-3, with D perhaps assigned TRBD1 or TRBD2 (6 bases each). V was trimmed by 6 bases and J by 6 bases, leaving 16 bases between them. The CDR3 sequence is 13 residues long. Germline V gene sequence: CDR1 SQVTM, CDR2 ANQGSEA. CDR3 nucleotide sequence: TGCAGCGTGGTTAGGGGGGCAGGGGATACGCAGTATTTT. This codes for CSVVRGAGDTQYF.

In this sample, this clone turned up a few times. The CDR3 DNA follows: TGTGCCAGCAGCACCCCCTACGGGACAGGCTACGAGCAGTACTTC. Translation gives CASSTPYGTGYEQYF. The rearrangement links TRBV21-1 to TRBJ2-7; the table's TRBD1 call for D was not verified on the DNA. TRBV21-1 is a pseudogene. The CDR3 runs to 15 residues.

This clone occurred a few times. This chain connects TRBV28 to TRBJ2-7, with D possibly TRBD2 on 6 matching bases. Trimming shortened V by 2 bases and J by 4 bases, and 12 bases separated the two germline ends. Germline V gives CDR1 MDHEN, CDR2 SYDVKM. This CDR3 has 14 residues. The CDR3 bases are TGTGCCAGCAGTTTAATCCTTGGAGGGTACGAGCAGTACTTC. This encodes CASSLILGGYEQYF.

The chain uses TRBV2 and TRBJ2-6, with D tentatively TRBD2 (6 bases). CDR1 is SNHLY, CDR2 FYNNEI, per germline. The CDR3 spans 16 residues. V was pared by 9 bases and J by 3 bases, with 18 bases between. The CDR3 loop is CASLASRGNGANVLTF. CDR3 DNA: TGTGCCAGTCTAGCCTCCCGGGGGAATGGGGCCAACGTCCTGACTTTC.

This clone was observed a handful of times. The CDR3 DNA sequence: TGTGCCAGCAGCAAAGCGGGGGCTAGGGCTCCCTACGAGCAGTACTTC. Its protein is CASSKAGARAPYEQYF. This sequence joins TRBV21-1 and TRBJ2-7; whether TRBD1, the table's D call, matches the DNA was not checked. TRBV21-1 is designated a pseudogene. The CDR3 consists of 16 residues.

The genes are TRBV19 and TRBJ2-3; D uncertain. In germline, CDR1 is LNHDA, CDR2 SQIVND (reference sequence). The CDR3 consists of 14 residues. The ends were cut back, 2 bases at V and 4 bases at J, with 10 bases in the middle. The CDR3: CASSILDGPDTQYF. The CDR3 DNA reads TGTGCCAGTAGTATATTGGACGGGCCAGATACGCAGTATTTT.

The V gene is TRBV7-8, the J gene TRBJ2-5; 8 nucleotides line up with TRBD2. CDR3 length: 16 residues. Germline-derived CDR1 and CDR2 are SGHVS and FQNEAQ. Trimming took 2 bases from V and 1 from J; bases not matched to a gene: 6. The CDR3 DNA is TGTGCCAGCAGCTTATTCGGCGGGGGGATCCAAGAGACCCAGTACTTC. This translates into CASSLFGGGIQETQYF.

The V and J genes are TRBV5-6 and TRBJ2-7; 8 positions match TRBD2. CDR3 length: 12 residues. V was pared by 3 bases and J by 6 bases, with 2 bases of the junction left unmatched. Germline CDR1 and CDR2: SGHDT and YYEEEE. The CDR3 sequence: CASSSGRGEQYF. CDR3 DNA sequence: TGTGCCAGCAGCTCCGGGAGGGGCGAGCAGTACTTC.

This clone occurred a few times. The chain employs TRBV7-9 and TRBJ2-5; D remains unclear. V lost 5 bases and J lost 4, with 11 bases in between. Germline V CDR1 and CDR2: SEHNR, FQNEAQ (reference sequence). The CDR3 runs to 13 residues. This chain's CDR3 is CASSNGRVETQYF. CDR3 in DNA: TGTGCCAGCAGCAACGGTAGGGTAGAGACCCAGTACTTC.

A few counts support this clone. The CDR3, as DNA: TGTGCCAGCAGGGACAAAGTGAATGAGCAGTTCTTC. Residues: CASRDKVNEQFF. This chain uses TRBV6-1 with TRBJ2-1; D is perhaps TRBD1 (5 bases). Trimming shortened V by 6 bases and J by 7 bases, and 10 bases separated the two germline ends. This CDR3 has 12 amino acids. Germline V gene lookup returns CDR1 MNHNS and CDR2 SASEGT.

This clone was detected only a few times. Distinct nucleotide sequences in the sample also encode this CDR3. CDR3 sequence reads: CASSLQGNTGELFF. CDR3 nucleotides: TGCGCCAGCAGCCTACAGGGAAACACCGGGGAGCTGTTTTTT. The rearrangement links TRBV4-3 to TRBJ2-2; D is possibly TRBD1 (6 bases). Trimming shortened V by 4 bases and J by 2 bases, and 8 bases separated the two germline ends. The CDR3 contains 14 residues. Germline assignment: CDR1 LGHNA and CDR2 YSLEER.